Reported below is one TCR beta chain. The CDR3 is 15 residues long. The germline V and J ends were trimmed by 0 bases and 11 bases, with 19 bases remaining between them. From germline, CDR1 is ENHRY and CDR2 SYGVKD. This specimen belongs to a study of blood T cell repertoires in COVID-19. Overall study: In each case, the material was cDNA or gDNA derived from T cells, B-cell-depleted T cells, or PBMCs.

Participant ages covered roughly 18 to 89 years across 24 US areas. Sequencing was performed with immunoSEQ multiplex PCR; in TCRdb, only in-frame clones are kept and a portion is missing. The data contain approximately 220,000 clones, about 83% of them singletons. The sequence was obtained from a woman between 50 and 59 years old who had been exposed to COVID-19. The sequencing sample was made of PBMCs or T cells enriched from blood (not recorded which). This sequence joins TRBV10-3 and TRBJ1-1; D uncertain. The CDR3: CAISESRLRKEEAFF. The CDR3 DNA reads TGTGCCATCAGTGAGTCTAGGTTGAGGAAAGAGGAGGCTTTCTTT.